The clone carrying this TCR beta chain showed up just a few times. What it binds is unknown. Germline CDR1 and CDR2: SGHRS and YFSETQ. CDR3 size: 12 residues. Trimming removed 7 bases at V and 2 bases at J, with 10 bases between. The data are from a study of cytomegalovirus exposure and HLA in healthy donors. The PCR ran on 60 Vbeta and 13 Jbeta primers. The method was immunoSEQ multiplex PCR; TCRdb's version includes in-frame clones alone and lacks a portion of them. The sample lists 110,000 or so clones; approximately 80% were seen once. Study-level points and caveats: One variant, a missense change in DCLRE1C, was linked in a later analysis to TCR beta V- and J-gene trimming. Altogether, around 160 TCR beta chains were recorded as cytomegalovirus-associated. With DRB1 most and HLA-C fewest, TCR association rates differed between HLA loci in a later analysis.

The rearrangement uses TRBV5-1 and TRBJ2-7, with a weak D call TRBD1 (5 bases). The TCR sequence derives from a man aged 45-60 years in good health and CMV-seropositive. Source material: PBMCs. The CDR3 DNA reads TGCGCCAGCGGGCAGGGTCCCTACGAGCAGTACTTC. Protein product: CASGQGPYEQYF.